Sequencing of this T cell receptor (beta chain) was carried out in a study of human T cells and chemical hapten exposure. Regarding the study as a whole: DPC sensitization left the count of TCRs above 1 in 1000 unchanged.

Trimming cost V 0 bases and J 3 bases, with 8 bases left between them. This CDR3 contains 14 residues. Looked up from germline, CDR1 is SGHRS and CDR2 is YFSETQ. Via MiXCR, TCRdb re-called the RACE reads, giving one row per CDR3 protein. Among around 47,000 distinct CDR3 sequences listed, 3% to 4% were seen once. As concerns this clonotype: What it recognizes is unknown.

Time point noted: healthy volunteer bleed at 6 weeks. Whole blood that had not been fractionated was the source of extracted total RNA. The receptor was derived from a human donor in good health. Some clones in this sample may be carry-over from other donors' samples. The rearrangement uses TRBV5-1 and TRBJ2-3; D gene unclear. Sequencing was carried out using whole blood. CDR3 in DNA: TGCGCCAGCAGCTTGGAGTTCCAGACAGATACGCAGTATTTT. Its translation: CASSLEFQTDTQYF.